Below, 20 T cell receptor beta chains from the same sample are listed, as sequenced in a study of response to subunit inactivated influenza vaccine. TCRdb redid the calling of the RT-PCR reads with MiXCR, one entry per CDR3 protein. The sample lists about 500,000 distinct CDR3 sequences, 16% occurring once. The sequences come from CD4+ T cells sorted from PBMCs, collected about 24 months after vaccination. The receptors were gathered from a man between 50 and 70 years old who received an inactivated influenza vaccine.

V usage is TRBV5-5 and J usage is TRBJ1-5; D remains ambiguous. Germline V gene data show CDR1 as SGHKS and CDR2 as YYEKEE (reference sequence). The CDR3 is made up of 13 amino acids. V was clipped by 4 bases and J by 4 bases, with 9 bases between them. The CDR3 loop reads CASSRGHNQPQHF. The CDR3 DNA follows: TGTGCCAGCAGCCGGGGTCATAATCAGCCCCAGCATTTT.

This sequence joins TRBV12-3 or TRBV12-4 and TRBJ2-6; D gene uncertain. The V gene lost 3 bases and the J gene lost 0 bases, with 15 bases spanning the gap. The CDR3 totals 18 residues. The CDR3 region is CASSFSLAANSGANVLTF. The CDR3 coding sequence is TGTGCCAGCAGTTTTTCCCTTGCAGCCAACTCTGGGGCCAACGTCCTGACTTTC.

This clonotype occurred a few times. This rearrangement joins TRBV27 to TRBJ2-1; 10 bases match TRBD2. J lost 3 bases, V lost 5 bases, and 7 bases had no gene match. The CDR3 runs to 16 residues. Looked up from germline, CDR1 is MNHEY and CDR2 is SMNVEV (reference sequence). DNA of the CDR3: TGTGCCAGCAGTCCGCTTACTAGCGGGGTCTACAATGAGCAGTTCTTC. This encodes CASSPLTSGVYNEQFF.

The V and J genes are TRBV5-6 and TRBJ2-3, with 9 bases matching TRBD1. The CDR3 totals 17 residues. Germline CDR1 reads SGHDT; CDR2 reads YYEEEE. Trimming at V came to 0 bases and at J to 1 base, leaving 6 bases not matched to a gene. DNA for the CDR3: TGTGCCAGCAGCTTGGCCGGGACAGGGAGTGGCACAGATACGCAGTATTTT. Amino acid sequence: CASSLAGTGSGTDTQYF. Supplemented by reference TRBV5-6 and TRBJ2-3, the full variable domain reads DAGVTQSPTHLIKTRGQQVTLRCSPKSGHDTVSWYQQALGQGPQFIFQYYEEEERQRGNFPDRFSGHQFPNYSSELNVNALLLGDSALYLCASSLAGTGSGTDTQYFGPGTRLTVL.

The chain has TRBV5-1 and TRBJ2-2; D is perhaps TRBD1 (6 bases). The germline V and J ends were trimmed by 4 bases and 8 bases, with 18 bases remaining between them. Germline values: CDR1 SGHRS, CDR2 YFSETQ. The CDR3 covers 15 residues. This chain's CDR3 is CASSATGQTGGELFF. CDR3 in DNA: TGCGCCAGCAGCGCAACCGGACAGACCGGGGGGGAGCTGTTTTTT.

V usage is TRBV4-2 and J usage is TRBJ2-7, with D maybe TRBD2 (6 bases). With 2 bases removed from V and 4 bases from J, the gap between germline ends came to 12 bases. CDR3 length: 14 residues. Looked up from germline, CDR1 is LGHNA and CDR2 is YNFKEQ. CDR3 nucleotides: TGTGCCAGCAGCCAATGGGGAGGAGTATACGAGCAGTACTTC. This sequence encodes CASSQWGGVYEQYF.

Points on this clonotype: Mismatch with germline at one junction end may stem from a read error. The chain employs TRBV5-1 and TRBJ1-3; unclear D gene. Germline V CDR1 and CDR2: SGHRS, YFSETQ. The length of the CDR3 is 14 residues. CDR3 DNA sequence: TGCGCCAGCAGCTTGGGATCCTCTGAAAACACCATATATTTT. As protein: CASSLGSSENTIYF. Full variable domain (remainder filled in from reference TRBV5-1 and TRBJ1-3): KAGVTQTPRYLIKTRGQQVTLSCSPISGHRSVSWYQQTPGQGLQFLFEYFSETQRNKGNFPGRFSGRQFSNSRSEMNVSTLELGDSALYLCASSLGSSENTIYFGEGSWLTVV.

The chain is built from TRBV6-2 or TRBV6-3 and TRBJ1-1; 10 bases are shared with TRBD1. The trim removed 7 bases at V and 4 bases at J, leaving 9 bases unmatched. The CDR3 spans 15 residues. In germline, CDR1 is MNHEY, CDR2 SVGEGT. In DNA, the CDR3 is TGTGCCAGCAAGGACCCGGGACAGGGGACCACTGAAGCTTTCTTT. This translates into CASKDPGQGTTEAFF.

The chain employs TRBV10-3 and TRBJ2-2; D could derive from TRBD1 or TRBD2 (5 bases each). V dropped 1 base and J dropped 2 bases, with 14 bases sitting between them. Germline loops: CDR1 ENHRY, CDR2 SYGVKD. This CDR3 is 17 amino acids long. CDR3 in DNA: TGTGCCATCAGTGAGTGGGGAAGAGGGGAAAACACCGGGGAGCTGTTTTTT. Translation: CAISEWGRGENTGELFF.

This clonotype came up a few times. The chain employs TRBV4-2 and TRBJ1-4; D uncertain. Germline V gene sequence: CDR1 LGHNA, CDR2 YNFKEQ. The CDR3 is made up of 15 amino acids. With 0 bases removed from V and 5 bases from J, the gap between germline ends came to 10 bases. The CDR3 is CASSQDLAENEKLFF. The CDR3, as DNA: TGTGCCAGCAGCCAAGATTTGGCAGAGAATGAAAAACTGTTTTTT.

Only one count was recorded for this clonotype. This chain links TRBV7-2 with TRBJ2-5, with no clear D. Trimming shortened V by 1 base and J by 2 bases, and 8 bases separated the two germline ends. The germline gives CDR1 SGHTA, CDR2 FQGNSA. The CDR3 totals 14 residues. The CDR3 nucleotides are TGTGCCAGCAGCTTAGTGCTGGGGCAAGAGACCCAGTACTTC. It specifies CASSLVLGQETQYF.

There are a few counts of this clonotype. The genes are TRBV28 and TRBJ2-6; maybe TRBD2 (5 bases). The CDR3 length is 14 residues. The ends were cut back, 7 bases at V and 0 bases at J, with 7 bases in the middle. Germline values: CDR1 MDHEN, CDR2 SYDVKM. The CDR3 coding sequence is TGTGCCAGCAAACGGGGCTCTGGGGCCAACGTCCTGACTTTC. Translating gives CASKRGSGANVLTF.

This clonotype has a count of ten or more. The rearrangement uses TRBV10-3 and TRBJ2-2; TRBD2 aligns across 10 bases. The length of the CDR3 is 17 residues. From germline, CDR1 is ENHRY and CDR2 SYGVKD. Trimming cost V 6 bases and J 1 base; bases outside gene matches: 8. CDR3 sequence reads: CAIRRGGLAENTGELFF. The CDR3 nucleotides read TGTGCCATCAGGAGGGGAGGACTAGCGGAGAACACCGGGGAGCTGTTTTTT.

V and J are TRBV28 and TRBJ2-7; D might be TRBD2 (5 bases). Germline lookup yields CDR1 MDHEN and CDR2 SYDVKM. There are 14 residues in the CDR3. Between the trimmed V and J ends, which lost 4 bases and 0 bases, there was a span of 10 bases. The CDR3 loop reads CASSSGIPSYEQYF. In DNA, the CDR3 is TGTGCCAGCAGTTCGGGGATACCCTCCTACGAGCAGTACTTC.

The genes are TRBV20-1 and TRBJ2-7; possibly TRBD1 for D (5 bases). The CDR3 is 13 amino acids. Germline V gene data show CDR1 as DFQATT and CDR2 as SNEGSKA (reference sequence). Trimming shortened V by 3 bases and J by 4 bases, and 13 bases separated the two germline ends. The CDR3 region has the DNA TGCAGTGCTAGTCTGAGGACACTTTACGAGCAGTACTTC. Protein: CSASLRTLYEQYF.

This clonotype was seen more than once but under ten times. The rearrangement joins TRBV20-1 to TRBJ2-2; 8 nucleotides align to TRBD2. The CDR3 spans 14 residues. With 3 bases clipped from V and 1 base from J, the junction kept 1 base outside the gene matches. Germline V lookup: CDR1 DFQATT, CDR2 SNEGSKA (reference sequence). The CDR3 sequence is CSASTSGNTGELFF. In nucleotides, the CDR3 is TGCAGTGCTAGTACTAGCGGGAACACCGGGGAGCTGTTTTTT.

This clonotype turned up a few times. The J gene is TRBJ2-2, the V gene TRBV4-1; D uncertain. V was trimmed by 0 bases and J by 0 bases, leaving 11 bases between them. The CDR3 contains 17 residues. The germline V gene encodes CDR1 MGHRA and CDR2 YSYEKL. DNA of the CDR3: TGCGCCAGCAGCCAAGATCGTTTGAAGACGAACACCGGGGAGCTGTTTTTT. Residues: CASSQDRLKTNTGELFF.

This clonotype appeared many times. This chain connects TRBV20-1 to TRBJ2-5; no reliable D call. The CDR3 runs 13 residues. V shed 2 bases and J shed 7 bases, with 14 bases lying between them. Germline V gives CDR1 DFQATT, CDR2 SNEGSKA (reference sequence). In DNA form, the CDR3 reads TGCAGTGCTAGAAACCCAACCCAGCGGACCCAGTACTTC. Translating it yields CSARNPTQRTQYF.

The chain joins TRBV20-1 to TRBJ2-7; 11 bases are a match to TRBD1. The CDR3 length is 13 residues. V was pared by 3 bases and J by 4 bases, with 2 bases of the junction left unmatched. Germline assignment: CDR1 DFQATT and CDR2 SNEGSKA (reference sequence). The CDR3 loop reads CSASGQGAYEQYF. In nucleotides, the CDR3 is TGCAGTGCTAGCGGACAGGGGGCGTACGAGCAGTACTTC.

This clonotype was counted only a few times. The chain joins TRBV20-1 to TRBJ2-1; D might be TRBD2 (7 bases). The germline V gene encodes CDR1 DFQATT and CDR2 SNEGSKA (reference sequence). CDR3 size: 16 residues. Trimming took 6 bases from V and 0 from J, leaving 18 bases between them. CDR3 region: CSAPGGRRSSYNEQFF. The CDR3 DNA follows: TGCAGTGCCCCCGGGGGGCGGCGAAGCTCCTACAATGAGCAGTTCTTC.